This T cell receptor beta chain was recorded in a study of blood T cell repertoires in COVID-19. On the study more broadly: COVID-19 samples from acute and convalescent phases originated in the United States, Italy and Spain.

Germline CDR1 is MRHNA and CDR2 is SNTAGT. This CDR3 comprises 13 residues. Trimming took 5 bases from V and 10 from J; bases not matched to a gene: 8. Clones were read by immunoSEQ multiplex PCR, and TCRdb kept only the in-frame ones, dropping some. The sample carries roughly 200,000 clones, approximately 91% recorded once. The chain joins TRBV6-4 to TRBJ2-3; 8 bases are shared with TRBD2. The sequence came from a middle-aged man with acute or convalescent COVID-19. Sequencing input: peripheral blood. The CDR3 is CASSTLPGLAQYF. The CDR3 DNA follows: TGTGCCAGCAGTACCTTACCGGGACTAGCGCAGTATTTT.